The 20 T cell receptor beta chains in this list originate from one sample, sequenced in a study of early T cells in non-severe SARS-CoV-2 infection. TCRdb re-called the 5' RACE reads with MiXCR, one entry per CDR3 protein. The table includes about 23,000 distinct CDR3 sequences, roughly 5% detected once. Sequencing input: whole blood. All receptors come from an adult who was a healthcare worker with PCR-confirmed SARS-CoV-2 infection or an uninfected control (not recorded which).

This clonotype was seen repeatedly, ten times or more. The rearrangement uses TRBV6-4 and TRBJ2-1; 10 nucleotides match TRBD2. This CDR3 spans 16 amino acids. Germline lookup yields CDR1 MRHNA and CDR2 SNTAGT. The J segment lost 1 base and the V segment lost 4 bases, leaving 4 bases of the junction unmatched. The CDR3 bases are TGTGCCAGCAGTGGGGTAGCGGGAGGTTCCTACAATGAGCAGTTCTTC. Translated, it gives CASSGVAGGSYNEQFF.

This chain links TRBV7-8 with TRBJ1-1; D unclear. This CDR3 is 11 amino acids long. The germline V gene encodes CDR1 SGHVS and CDR2 FQNEAQ. The ends were cut back, 1 base at V and 6 bases at J, with 3 bases in the middle. The CDR3 sequence is CASSLDAEAFF. The CDR3 region has the DNA TGTGCCAGCAGCTTAGACGCTGAAGCTTTCTTT.

Concerning this clonotype itself: This may come from a read error, since a much larger clone is one base off. The V and J genes are TRBV4-3 and TRBJ1-1; D gene ambiguous. The germline CDR1 and CDR2 sequences are LGHNA and YSLEER. The CDR3 length is 14 residues. CDR3 bases: TGCGACAGCAGCCAAGATGCGGGGAACACTGAAGCTTTCTTT. This translates into CDSSQDAGNTEAFF.

This clonotype was observed many times. This chain uses TRBV10-3 with TRBJ2-1; 11 bases fit TRBD2. CDR1 is ENHRY and CDR2 is SYGVKD in the germline V gene. V lost 10 bases and J lost 8; bases outside the gene matches: 16. This CDR3 contains 16 residues. CDR3 residues: CATLSGTSGSGDEQFF. The CDR3 nucleotides read TGTGCCACCCTCTCGGGTACTAGCGGGAGTGGTGATGAGCAGTTCTTC.

The rearrangement joins TRBV4-3 to TRBJ1-6; no clear D. The CDR3 covers 13 residues. CDR1 and CDR2 from the germline V gene are LGHNA and YSLEER. Trimming shortened V by 0 bases and J by 10 bases, and 7 bases separated the two germline ends. The CDR3 DNA is TGCGCCAGCAGCCAAGACGCGGGATCACCCCTCCACTTT. Translated: CASSQDAGSPLHF.

This clonotype appeared a few times. The chain uses TRBV29-1 and TRBJ2-2, with TRBD1 matching 8 bases. Per germline, CDR1 SQVTM and CDR2 ANQGSEA. The CDR3 runs 12 residues. With 6 bases clipped from V and 4 bases from J, the junction kept 1 base outside the gene matches. CDR3 sequence reads: CSVTGGTGELFF. CDR3 DNA: TGCAGCGTAACAGGGGGCACCGGGGAGCTGTTTTTT.

This clonotype was seen many times. J is TRBJ2-1 and V is TRBV20-1; 7 positions agree with TRBD2. The CDR3 sequence is 14 residues long. J lost 5 bases, V lost 6 bases, and 10 bases had no gene match. CDR1 is DFQATT and CDR2 is SNEGSKA in the germline V gene (reference sequence). In DNA, the CDR3 is TGCAGTGCCCCTAGACAGCGGGGAGACAATGAGCAGTTCTTC. It translates to CSAPRQRGDNEQFF.

This clonotype was detected many times. This chain links TRBV7-9 with TRBJ2-1; perhaps TRBD1 as D (5 bases). Germline values: CDR1 SEHNR, CDR2 FQNEAQ (reference sequence). Trimming cost V 0 bases and J 4 bases, with 16 bases left between them. The CDR3 has 17 amino acids. Written as DNA, the CDR3 is TGTGCCAGCAGCTTAGCGCTTTTAGGGGCGGATTACAATGAGCAGTTCTTC. Encoded protein: CASSLALLGADYNEQFF.

This clonotype has just a few counts. This chain connects TRBV6-6 to TRBJ2-7; D is unclear. Trimming removed 4 bases from V and 6 bases from J, with 13 bases in between. The CDR3 runs to 13 residues. Germline values: CDR1 MNHNY, CDR2 SVGAGI (reference sequence). The CDR3 coding sequence is TGTGCCAGCAGTTCCCCGCAGCAAGTCGAGCAGTACTTC. This encodes CASSSPQQVEQYF.

The sample holds many counts of this clonotype. CDR3 bases: TGTGCCAGCTCCTTCCCAGGGGTAGAGACCCAGTACTTC. Protein sequence: CASSFPGVETQYF. The V call is TRBV18, the J call TRBJ2-5, with TRBD1 as a possible D gene (6 bases). Trimming took 6 bases from V and 4 from J, leaving 12 bases between them. The CDR3 totals 13 residues. CDR1 is KGHSH and CDR2 is LQKENI in the germline V gene.

This clonotype was counted ten times or more. This chain links TRBV7-9 with TRBJ1-1, with a tentative D call TRBD1 (5 bases). Germline V CDR1 and CDR2: SEHNR, FQNEAQ (reference sequence). Trimming shortened V by 3 bases and J by 2 bases, and 10 bases separated the two germline ends. This CDR3 spans 14 amino acids. The CDR3 loop is CASSFSWGNTEAFF. The CDR3 DNA follows: TGTGCCAGCAGCTTCTCCTGGGGCAACACTGAAGCTTTCTTT.

This chain uses TRBV4-3 with TRBJ1-2; 8 bases are a match to TRBD1. This CDR3 comprises 17 residues. Trimming cost V 3 bases and J 2 bases; bases outside gene matches: 11. The germline V gene has CDR1 LGHNA and CDR2 YSLEER. The CDR3 protein is CASSQAAEQGANYGYTF. In nucleotides, the CDR3 is TGCGCCAGCAGCCAGGCGGCCGAGCAGGGGGCAAACTATGGCTACACCTTC.

This clonotype was seen only a few times. The V call is TRBV28, the J call TRBJ2-2; 14 bases are shared with TRBD2. V dropped 3 bases and J dropped 0; count of bases not matched to a gene: 6. This CDR3 has 19 amino acids. CDR1 is MDHEN and CDR2 is SYDVKM in the germline V gene. CDR3 coding DNA: TGTGCCAGCAGTTTGGGACTAGCGGGAGTAGTACCGAACACCGGGGAGCTGTTTTTT. Its protein is CASSLGLAGVVPNTGELFF.

V is TRBV29-1 and J is TRBJ2-7, with 7 bases fitting TRBD1. CDR1 SQVTM and CDR2 ANQGSEA come from the germline V gene. The CDR3 extends over 14 amino acids. The V and J ends lost 7 bases and 3 bases, in that order; junction bases with no gene match: 12. This CDR3 is CSGHRQGLFYEQYV. The CDR3 coding sequence is TGCAGCGGGCACCGACAGGGTCTCTTCTACGAGCAGTACGTC.

At least ten counts were recorded for this clonotype. This chain uses TRBV18 with TRBJ2-5; D ambiguous. The CDR3 has 14 amino acids. V lost 0 bases and J lost 4, with 9 bases in between. Germline CDR1 is KGHSH and CDR2 is LQKENI. The CDR3 here is CASSPPEAPETQYF. CDR3 bases: TGTGCCAGCTCACCACCGGAAGCCCCAGAGACCCAGTACTTC.

Many counts were recorded for this clonotype. One end of the junction varies from germline; a read error may be responsible. The V and J genes are TRBV29-1 and TRBJ2-5, with D perhaps matching TRBD1 (6 bases). Germline V CDR1 and CDR2: SQVTM, ANQGSEA. CDR3 size: 10 residues. The CDR3 DNA reads TGCAGCGTTGAAGATCGGCGACAGGACTTC. Amino acids: CSVEDRRQDF.

There are a few counts of this clonotype. CDR3: CATSDQGLAGTDTQYF. CDR3 in DNA: TGTGCCACCAGTGACCAGGGACTAGCGGGTACAGATACGCAGTATTTT. J is TRBJ2-3 and V is TRBV24-1; 12 bases line up with TRBD2. The trim removed 4 bases at V and 3 bases at J, leaving 4 bases unmatched. The CDR3 is made up of 16 amino acids. Germline-derived CDR1 and CDR2 are KGHDR and SFDVKD.

This clonotype appeared many times. The gene calls are TRBV7-8 and TRBJ1-1; no definite D call. The CDR3 is 13 amino acids. Germline-derived CDR1 and CDR2 are SGHVS and FQNEAQ. V was clipped by 6 bases and J by 3 bases, with 11 bases between them. CDR3 bases: TGTGCCAGCAGGAGTGGGAGCGACACTGAAGCTTTCTTT. This codes for CASRSGSDTEAFF.

This clonotype was observed at least ten times. V and J are TRBV7-9 and TRBJ2-1; TRBD2 might be the D (6 bases). This CDR3 is 12 amino acids long. The V gene's germline CDR1 is SEHNR and CDR2 FQNEAQ (reference sequence). The ends were cut back, 6 bases at V and 10 bases at J, with 13 bases in the middle. CDR3 sequence: CASRTDGSEQFF. CDR3 coding DNA: TGTGCCAGCAGAACGGACGGGAGCGAGCAGTTCTTC.

This clonotype was seen many times. The chain carries TRBV5-4 and TRBJ2-3; D perhaps matches TRBD2 (6 bases). The CDR3 is made up of 14 amino acids. Germline CDR1 is SGHNT and CDR2 is YYREEE (reference sequence). V was shortened by 4 bases and J by 0 bases, with 9 bases between the two germline ends. The CDR3 region is CASSTGTSTDTQYF. The DNA for the CDR3 is TGTGCCAGCAGCACCGGGACTAGCACAGATACGCAGTATTTT. Based on the CDR3 plus reference TRBV5-4 and TRBJ2-3, the full variable domain is ETGVTQSPTHLIKTRGQQVTLRCSSQSGHNTVSWYQQALGQGPQFIFQYYREEENGRGNFPPRFSGLQFPNYSSELNVNALELDDSALYLCASSTGTSTDTQYFGPGTRLTVL.